Listed below are T cell receptor beta chains from one sample, sequenced in a study of T cells after posttransplantation cyclophosphamide. Generated by immunoSEQ multiplex PCR, the TCRdb table keeps only in-frame clones and is missing some. The sample includes roughly 2,600 clones, about 85% of them seen just once. Material for sequencing was CD8+ T cells sorted from PBMCs. Receptors were obtained from a woman aged 45-65 years in good health and a related stem cell transplant donor. Both conserved end residues are part of each CDR3. D genes are given only for firm matches. Clone size is stated in some rows and not others, as once, few, many or a class when expanded.

J	D	size	V	CDR3	DNA
TRBJ1-2	TRBD1	NA	TRBV6-4	CASSTGQGPVSYTF	TGTGCCAGCAGTACTGGACAGGGCCCCGTTAGCTACACCTTC
TRBJ2-1	NA	NA	TRBV27	CASSLQGNNEQFF	TGTGCCAGCAGCTTACAGGGAAACAATGAGCAGTTCTTC
TRBJ1-1	TRBD1	NA	TRBV7-6	CASSLDGQGNTEAFF	TGTGCCAGCAGCTTAGACGGACAGGGGAACACTGAAGCTTTCTTT
TRBJ1-1	TRBD1	NA	TRBV4-1	CASSQSPGGTVMNTEAFF	TGCGCCAGCAGCCAGTCCCCTGGGGGGACAGTGATGAACACTGAAGCTTTCTTT
TRBJ1-1	NA	NA	TRBV5-6	CASSADTMSPEAFF	TGTGCCAGCAGCGCGGACACCATGTCCCCTGAAGCTTTCTTT
TRBJ2-2	TRBD1	NA	TRBV7-7	CASSTDRGSTGELFF	TGTGCTAGCAGCACCGACAGGGGTAGCACCGGGGAGCTGTTTTTT
TRBJ2-1	TRBD2	once	TRBV25-1	CASNTNSGSRGEQFF	TGTGCCAGCAATACCAATAGCGGGAGCAGGGGTGAGCAGTTCTTC
TRBJ1-2	NA	NA	TRBV5-6	CASSLRLEVYGYTF	TGTGCCAGCAGCTTGCGCCTCGAGGTCTATGGCTACACCTTC
TRBJ2-1	TRBD2	NA	TRBV27	CASSLGTSGYNEQFF	TGTGCCAGCAGTTTGGGGACTAGCGGATACAATGAGCAGTTCTTC
TRBJ2-7	TRBD2	NA	TRBV6-5	CASSYGGGGYEQYF	TGTGCCAGCAGTTACGGGGGGGGAGGCTACGAGCAGTACTTC
TRBJ1-1	NA	NA	TRBV19	CASEETGYEAFF	TGTGCCTCCGAAGAGACAGGCTATGAAGCTTTCTTT
TRBJ2-7	TRBD2	NA	TRBV4-1	CASSPLAGGGYEQYF	TGCGCCAGCAGCCCCTTAGCGGGAGGGGGCTACGAGCAGTACTTC
TRBJ2-2	NA	NA	TRBV29-1	CSGTSGSGELFF	TGCAGCGGCACCTCGGGGTCCGGGGAGCTGTTTTTT
TRBJ1-3	NA	once	TRBV9	CASTDPRVAGNTIYF	TGTGCCAGCACCGACCCCCGGGTGGCTGGAAACACCATATATTTT
TRBJ2-5	TRBD1	once	TRBV5-1	CASRSDRVGETQYF	TGCGCCAGCAGAAGTGACAGGGTTGGAGAGACCCAGTACTTC
TRBJ1-2	NA	NA	TRBV28	CAVIGAFHYGYTF	TGTGCCGTCATTGGGGCTTTTCACTATGGCTACACCTTC
TRBJ1-5	NA	NA	TRBV21-1	CASSKSYREGSEHF	TGTGCCAGCAGCAAAAGTTACAGGGAAGGTTCCGAGCATTTT
TRBJ1-1	NA	NA	TRBV20-1	CSAPSTEAFF	TGCAGTGCTCCTAGCACTGAAGCTTTCTTT
TRBJ1-4	NA	NA	TRBV27	CASSYSNEKLFF	TGTGCCAGCAGTTACTCTAATGAAAAACTGTTTTTT
TRBJ1-2	TRBD1	NA	TRBV7-9	CASRRGQGSGYTF	TGTGCCAGCAGACGGGGACAGGGCAGCGGCTACACCTTC
TRBJ1-2	NA	NA	TRBV27	CASRGPDYGYTF	TGTGCCAGCAGGGGGCCCGACTATGGCTACACCTTC
TRBJ2-7	NA	few	TRBV13	CASSTSRDTTYEQYF	TGTGCCAGCAGCACAAGCCGGGACACCACCTACGAGCAGTACTTC
TRBJ2-7	NA	NA	TRBV4-1	CASSQDPTSSYEQYF	TGCGCCAGCAGCCAAGATCCCACAAGCTCCTACGAGCAGTACTTC
TRBJ1-2	TRBD1	NA	TRBV5-4	CASSFGTANYGYTF	TGTGCCAGCAGTTTCGGGACAGCTAACTATGGCTACACCTTC
TRBJ2-7	NA	once	TRBV5-1	CASSVGAAEQYF	TGCGCCAGCAGCGTTGGGGCGGCCGAGCAGTACTTC
TRBJ1-1	NA	NA	TRBV13	CASSSSGAEAFF	TGTGCCAGCAGCTCCTCAGGGGCTGAAGCTTTCTTT
TRBJ2-7	TRBD2	NA	TRBV10-3	CAISGLAGGYEQYF	TGTGCCATCAGTGGTTTGGCGGGAGGATACGAGCAGTACTTC
TRBJ2-6	NA	once	TRBV5-1	CASRGGSSGANVLTF	TGCGCCAGCAGGGGGGGATCCTCTGGGGCCAACGTCCTGACTTTC
TRBJ1-6	NA	NA	TRBV6-1	CASSETGSPLHF	TGTGCCAGCAGTGAAACGGGGTCACCCCTCCACTTT
TRBJ2-1	NA	NA	TRBV10-1	CASGDTFDEQFF	TGCGCCAGCGGGGACACCTTCGATGAGCAGTTCTTC
TRBJ2-6	NA	NA	TRBV6-1	CASSEARRGSGANVLTF	TGTGCCAGCAGTGAAGCTAGGCGGGGCTCTGGGGCCAACGTCCTGACTTTC
TRBJ2-1	NA	NA	TRBV19	CASSMRPDEQFF	TGTGCCAGTAGTATGCGCCCGGATGAGCAGTTCTTC
TRBJ1-6	TRBD1	NA	TRBV2	CASLSGQLYNSPLHF	TGTGCCAGCCTATCGGGACAGCTCTATAATTCCCCCCTCCACTTT
TRBJ2-7	TRBD1	NA	TRBV5-1	CASSLTGQALYEQYF	TGCGCCAGCAGCTTGACGGGACAGGCCCTATACGAGCAGTACTTC
TRBJ2-7	TRBD1	NA	TRBV7-9	CASSPPLGQGTYEQYF	TGTGCCAGCAGCCCCCCTTTGGGACAGGGAACCTACGAGCAGTACTTC
TRBJ1-1	NA	NA	TRBV28	CASRPTMNTEAFF	TGTGCCAGCAGACCGACAATGAACACTGAAGCTTTCTTT